The text below deals with one T cell receptor beta chain. Produced via immunoSEQ multiplex PCR; TCRdb's table is partial and in-frame only. Of 250,000 to 400,000 clones in the sample, around 90% were seen once. The data belong to a study of blood T cell repertoires in COVID-19. Trimming took off 5 bases at V and 4 bases at J, with 11 bases between the two ends. CDR1 and CDR2 from the germline V gene are SGHNT and YENEEA. The CDR3 is 14 residues long. This sequence was found in a man in his fifties or sixties who had recovered from COVID-19. The chain uses TRBV11-3 and TRBJ2-2; tentative D call: TRBD2 (5 bases). Sequencing was performed on PBMCs or T cells enriched from blood (not recorded which). CDR3 region: CASSRGSSTGELFF. The CDR3 bases are TGTGCCAGCAGCCGCGGGTCATCCACCGGGGAGCTGTTTTTT.